A single sample gave rise to the 8 T cell receptor beta chains below, sequenced in a study of blood T cell repertoires in COVID-19. Sequencing was performed with immunoSEQ multiplex PCR; in TCRdb, only in-frame clones are kept and a portion is missing. The sample lists under 300,000 clones; 86% were seen once. The specimen sequenced was peripheral blood. Receptor source: a woman aged 30 to 39 with active or convalescent COVID-19.

The table lists this clone with a few counts. This chain joins TRBV6-1 and TRBJ2-5, with TRBD2 matching over 11 bases. V trimming: 4 bases; J trimming: 5 bases; junction bases outside the gene matches: 15. The CDR3 contains 18 residues. Germline-derived CDR1 and CDR2 are MNHNS and SASEGT. The CDR3 DNA sequence: TGTGCCAGCAGTGCCTATAGCGGGGGGGCCGGTGTTCTGGAGACCCAGTACTTC. It codes for CASSAYSGGAGVLETQYF.

About this clone itself: The junction differs from germline at one of its ends, possibly a read error. This chain connects TRBV28 to TRBJ2-7; 8 bases fit TRBD1. CDR3 length equals 14 residues. From germline, CDR1 is MDHEN and CDR2 SYDVKM. In DNA form, the CDR3 reads TGTGCCAGCAGCTTATTGACAGGGGCCTACGAGCAGTACTTC. Translating gives CASSLLTGAYEQYF.

The chain combines TRBV6-6 with TRBJ2-5; TRBD2 agrees at 10 bases. V gave up 6 bases and J gave up 5 bases; unmatched junction bases: 6. Germline V CDR1 and CDR2: MNHNY, SVGAGI (reference sequence). CDR3 length: 14 amino acids. The CDR3 DNA sequence: TGTGCCAGCAGGCGGGTGACTAGCGGGGAGACCCAGTACTTC. It translates to CASRRVTSGETQYF.

As DNA, the CDR3 is TGCGCCAGCAGTGAGGGCCCGAACACGCAGTATTTT. Protein product: CASSEGPNTQYF. This chain joins TRBV10-1 and TRBJ2-3; D gene uncertain. V gave up 2 bases and J gave up 9 bases, with 9 bases separating them. The CDR3 contains 12 residues. Germline-derived CDR1 and CDR2 are WNHNN and SYGVQD (reference sequence).

The chain has TRBV24-1 and TRBJ2-3; 7 bases fit TRBD1. Germline trimming cut 3 bases from V and 8 bases from J; bases unmatched to any gene: 10. Germline V CDR1 and CDR2: KGHDR, SFDVKD. The CDR3 has 15 amino acids. In DNA, the CDR3 is TGTGCCACCAGTGATACCCGTGACAGGGTGGTTACGCAGTATTTT. This gives the protein CATSDTRDRVVTQYF.

This chain links TRBV7-2 with TRBJ2-3; TRBD2 is a possible D gene (5 bases). Trimming pared 5 bases from V and 1 base from J, leaving 10 bases between. Germline CDR1 SGHTA, CDR2 FQGNSA. The length of the CDR3 is 14 residues. The CDR3 coding sequence is TGTGCCAGCAGCCCCCGGACTGGCACAGATACGCAGTATTTT. This translates into CASSPRTGTDTQYF.

This clone was counted between two and nine times. The rearrangement uses TRBV9 and TRBJ2-7, with 11 bases aligning to TRBD1. J lost 3 bases, V lost 4 bases, and 6 bases had no gene match. From germline, CDR1 is SGDLS and CDR2 YYNGEE. This CDR3 spans 15 amino acids. The CDR3 region is CASSPRTGGSYEQYF. In DNA, the CDR3 is TGTGCCAGCAGCCCAAGGACAGGGGGCAGCTACGAGCAGTACTTC.

The chain recombines TRBV10-3 with TRBJ1-2, with D tentatively TRBD1 (5 bases). CDR1 ENHRY and CDR2 SYGVKD come from the germline V gene. V gave up 2 bases and J gave up 3 bases, with 7 bases separating them. The CDR3 has 13 residues. The CDR3 nucleotides read TGTGCCATCAGTGAGGGGGACTACTATGGCTACACCTTC. Amino acid sequence: CAISEGDYYGYTF.